This T cell receptor (beta chain) was retrieved from a study of control samples from healthy donors and cancer patients. CDR1 and CDR2 from the germline V gene are MNHEY and SMNVEV (reference sequence). Germline trimming cut 4 bases from V and 3 bases from J; bases unmatched to any gene: 11. This CDR3 has 17 residues. The data were produced by immunoSEQ multiplex PCR, yet TCRdb's version contains in-frame clones alone and is incomplete. The sample has 100,000 to 150,000 clones, about 87% seen once. This clone was seen just once. The sample comprised blood. The gene calls are TRBV27 and TRBJ1-5, with TRBD1 matching 8 bases. The source is a man aged 55 to 70 in good health. The CDR3 protein is CASSSPGQGSPNQPQHF. DNA of the CDR3: TGTGCCAGCAGTTCCCCTGGACAGGGCTCCCCCAATCAGCCCCAGCATTTT.